By sample fraction, the clone carrying this TCR beta chain is medium-sized. Its antigen is not identified. The record originates from a study of tumor-infiltrating lymphocytes in localized non-small cell lung cancer. General study results and limits: Different pieces of the same tissue went to different assays, confounding technical variation with intratumor heterogeneity. No T-cell fraction difference was seen between IM1 and IM2 tumors. Higher tumor T cell infiltration than in uninvolved lung was supported by TCRbeta sequencing. Available tissue quantity limited TCR sequencing to a patient subset.

This CDR3 comprises 15 residues. The germline CDR1 and CDR2 sequences are SGHKS and YYEKEE (reference sequence). V was trimmed by 0 bases and J by 0 bases, leaving 7 bases between them. Clones were sequenced by immunoSEQ multiplex PCR, and TCRdb holds only the in-frame ones, with some missing. The data contain more than 3,500 clones, 55% to 60% of them singletons. The sample comprised uninvolved lung tissue not adjacent to the tumor. This rearrangement joins TRBV5-5 to TRBJ1-5; D is ambiguous. The receptor's source is a human donor with non-small cell lung cancer. CDR3 region: CASSLDRYSNQPQHF. DNA of the CDR3: TGTGCCAGCAGCTTGGACAGATATAGCAATCAGCCCCAGCATTTT.